The clone carrying this T cell receptor beta chain appeared many times. The antigen remains unidentified. Germline CDR1 reads SEHNR; CDR2 reads FQNEAQ (reference sequence). Germline trimming cut 5 bases from V and 3 bases from J; bases unmatched to any gene: 5. The CDR3 contains 15 residues. This sample was included in a study of blood T cells in healthy people across ages. Findings and caveats of the study: Comparison with aged donors showed that long-lived donors had more naive CD4+ cells and higher diversity.

A J-beta primer mix and a sample-barcoded 5' primer were used in a second PCR of roughly 6 to 12 cycles. Via MiXCR, TCRdb re-called the 5' RACE reads, giving one row per CDR3 protein. The top ten clones hold around a sixth of a sample with 590,000 or so distinct CDR3 sequences, 25% to 30% of them seen once. This chain uses TRBV7-9 with TRBJ2-1, with 9 nucleotides matching TRBD2. The source is a woman of 80 years or more in good health. Sequenced material: blood. CDR3 DNA: TGTGCCAGCAGCCTGACTAGCGGTTTCTACAATGAGCAGTTCTTC. Translated, it gives CASSLTSGFYNEQFF.